The clone carrying this TCR beta chain showed up just a few times. Germline CDR1 is DFQATT and CDR2 is SNEGSKA (reference sequence). The CDR3 spans 14 residues. V was trimmed by 0 bases and J by 4 bases, leaving 12 bases between them. A 5'RACE template-switching step, the method used to make TCR cDNA, added a universal primer site and UMIs. TCRdb itself ran the 5' RACE reads through MiXCR, one entry per CDR3 protein. Altogether hundreds of thousands of distinct CDR3 sequences are present, approximately 13% being singletons, with the ten largest covering over 12%. This sample stems from a study of T cells after yellow fever vaccination.

The chain carries TRBV20-1 and TRBJ2-5; no definite D call. This TCR was sampled from a man aged 25-45 years who received the YFV17D yellow fever vaccine. Material: PBMCs, obtained on the day of the yellow fever booster vaccination. In DNA form, the CDR3 reads TGCAGTGCTAGAGATTTAGAGAGGACAGAGACCCAGTACTTC. It codes for CSARDLERTETQYF.